What follows are 8 T cell receptor beta chains derived from one specimen sequenced in a study of CD8+ T cells in alopecia areata. cDNA reverse transcribed from extracted RNA served as the sequencing template. TCRdb keeps only in-frame clones here, not all; method: immunoSEQ multiplex PCR. The sample yields 200,000 to 250,000 clones, under 70% seen once. Treatment in this sample: oral pan-JAK inhibitor, 5-10 mg twice daily. The sequences come from CD4+ T cells sorted from blood, collected around week 44, from a patient treated with tofacitinib. These TCRs come from a human donor with alopecia areata.

V and J are TRBV19 and TRBJ1-2; tentative D call: TRBD1 (5 bases). CDR1 and CDR2 (germline): LNHDA, SQIVND (reference sequence). V was pared by 0 bases and J by 4 bases, with 9 bases between. This CDR3 contains 14 residues. The CDR3 bases are TGTGCCAGTAGTATAGACAGGGTCAGCTATGGCTACACCTTC. It translates to CASSIDRVSYGYTF.

The chain couples TRBV7-9 to TRBJ1-2; D remains ambiguous. CDR1 is SEHNR, CDR2 FQNEAQ, per germline (reference sequence). The CDR3 runs 16 residues. Trimming cost V 5 bases and J 4 bases, with 20 bases left between them. CDR3 DNA: TGTGCCAGCAGCCCCAGCTTTACCAGGAGACTCTATGGCTACACCTTC. Amino acid sequence: CASSPSFTRRLYGYTF. Looking up the rest from reference TRBV7-9 and TRBJ1-2 gives the full variable domain: DTGVSQNPRHKITKRGQNVTFRCDPISEHNRLYWYRQTLGQGPEFLTYFQNEAQLEKSRLLSDRFSAERPKGSFSTLEIQRTEQGDSAMYLCASSPSFTRRLYGYTFGSGTRLTVV.

CDR3: CASSQEFMTEAFF. CDR3 bases: TGTGCCAGCAGCCAAGAATTTATGACTGAAGCTTTCTTT. This rearrangement joins TRBV14 to TRBJ1-1; D uncertain. The germline V gene has CDR1 SGHDN and CDR2 FVKESK. The CDR3 extends over 13 amino acids. Trimming left V 0 bases short and J 5 bases short, with 7 bases between.

V usage is TRBV7-7 and J usage is TRBJ2-5; D ambiguous. Per germline, CDR1 SSHAT and CDR2 FNYEAQ (reference sequence). Trimming took 5 bases from V and 5 from J, leaving 12 bases between them. The CDR3 consists of 13 residues. Here the CDR3 reads CASSGDTGETQYF. The CDR3 nucleotides are TGTGCCAGCAGCGGAGATACCGGGGAGACCCAGTACTTC.

This clone was seen just once. The chain employs TRBV29-1 and TRBJ2-7, with D hard to call. Germline V gene lookup returns CDR1 SQVTM and CDR2 ANQGSEA. This CDR3 spans 11 amino acids. Trimming cost V 6 bases and J 6 bases, with 12 bases left between them. The CDR3 region has the DNA TGCAGCGTCGGTCCCCCAGGCGAGCAGTACTTC. This translates into CSVGPPGEQYF.

The V call is TRBV4-3, the J call TRBJ2-7; D may be TRBD1 (6 bases). Trimming took 0 bases from V and 1 from J, leaving 10 bases between them. This CDR3 is 15 amino acids long. The germline V gene encodes CDR1 LGHNA and CDR2 YSLEER. CDR3 region: CASSQEGRGSYEQYF. CDR3 in DNA: TGCGCCAGCAGCCAAGAGGGCAGGGGATCCTACGAGCAGTACTTC.

The V gene is TRBV7-3, the J gene TRBJ1-1; a weak D match, TRBD1 (5 bases). The ends were cut back, 1 base at V and 5 bases at J, with 11 bases in the middle. The CDR3 extends over 14 amino acids. CDR1 is SGHTA, CDR2 FQGTGA, per germline. CDR3 residues: CASSLMGDGTEAFF. The CDR3 nucleotides are TGTGCCAGCAGCTTAATGGGGGACGGGACTGAAGCTTTCTTT.

V is TRBV15 and J is TRBJ1-1; no reliable D call. The ends were cut back, 5 bases at V and 7 bases at J, with 11 bases in the middle. The CDR3 is made up of 12 amino acids. Germline CDR1 and CDR2: LNHNV and YYDKDF (reference sequence). For the CDR3, the DNA is TGTGCCACCAGCGTCGCGACGGATGAAGCTTTCTTT. Residues: CATSVATDEAFF.